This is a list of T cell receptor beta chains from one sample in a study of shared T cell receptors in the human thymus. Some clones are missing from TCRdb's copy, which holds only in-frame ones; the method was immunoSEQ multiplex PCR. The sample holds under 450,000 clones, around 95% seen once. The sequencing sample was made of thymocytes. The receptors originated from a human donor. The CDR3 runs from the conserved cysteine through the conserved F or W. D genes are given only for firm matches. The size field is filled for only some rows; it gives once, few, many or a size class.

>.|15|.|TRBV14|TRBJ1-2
CASSQDGQRNYGYTF
TGTGCCAGCAGCCAAGATGGACAGAGAAACTATGGCTACACCTTC
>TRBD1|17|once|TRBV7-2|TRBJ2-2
CASSLGPQGGNTGELFF
TGTGCCAGCAGCTTAGGTCCACAGGGGGGTAACACCGGGGAGCTGTTTTTT
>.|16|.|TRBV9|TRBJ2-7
CASSPHRDGSFCEQYF
TGTGCCAGCAGCCCCCACCGGGACGGGAGTTTCTGCGAGCAGTACTTC
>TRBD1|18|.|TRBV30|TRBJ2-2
CAWSVLGQGAIGTGELFF
TGTGCCTGGAGTGTACTGGGACAGGGGGCGATCGGTACCGGGGAGCTGTTTTTT
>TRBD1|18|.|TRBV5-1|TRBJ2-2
CASSLRDRGRANTGELFF
TGCGCCAGCAGCTTGAGGGACAGGGGCAGGGCGAACACCGGGGAGCTGTTTTTT
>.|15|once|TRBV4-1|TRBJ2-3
CASSQGTARTDTQYF
TGCGCCAGCAGCCAAGGGACAGCCCGCACAGATACGCAGTATTTT
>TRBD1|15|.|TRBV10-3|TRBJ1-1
CAISGQGRVNTEAFF
TGTGCCATCAGCGGACAGGGTCGTGTGAACACTGAAGCTTTCTTT
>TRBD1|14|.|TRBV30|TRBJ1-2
CAWTPGTGSYGYTF
TGTGCCTGGACCCCCGGGACAGGGAGCTATGGCTACACCTTC
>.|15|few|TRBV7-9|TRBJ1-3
CASRPTGGPGNTIYF
TGTGCCAGCAGACCAACAGGAGGGCCTGGAAACACCATATATTTT
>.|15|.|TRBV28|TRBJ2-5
CASSHPPWGRGTQYF
TGTGCCAGCAGCCACCCACCTTGGGGACGGGGGACCCAGTACTTC
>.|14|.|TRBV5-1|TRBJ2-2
CASRYSGNTGELFF
TGCGCCAGCAGATATAGCGGGAACACCGGGGAGCTGTTTTTT
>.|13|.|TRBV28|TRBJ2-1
CASSGHRDNEQFF
TGTGCCAGCTCGGGACACCGTGACAATGAGCAGTTCTTC
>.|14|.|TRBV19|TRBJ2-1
CASNRGTRYNEQFF
TGTGCCAGTAACCGGGGCACAAGATACAATGAGCAGTTCTTC
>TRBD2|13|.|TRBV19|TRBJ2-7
CATAPGLTYEQYF
TGTGCCACCGCACCGGGACTAACTTACGAGCAGTACTTC
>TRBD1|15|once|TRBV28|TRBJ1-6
CASSLAGQGNSPLHF
TGTGCCAGCAGTTTGGCGGGACAGGGGAATTCACCCCTCCACTTT
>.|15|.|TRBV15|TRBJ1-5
CATSRDRAGGQPQHF
TGTGCCACCAGCAGAGACAGGGCTGGGGGACAGCCCCAGCATTTT
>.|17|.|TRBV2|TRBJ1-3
CASSEFITSASGNTIYF
TGTGCCAGCAGTGAATTCATAACTTCGGCGTCTGGAAACACCATATATTTT
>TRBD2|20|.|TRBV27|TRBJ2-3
CASRTGLGKLAVLSTDTQYF
TGTGCCAGCAGGACTGGGCTGGGGAAACTAGCGGTTCTATCCACAGATACGCAGTATTTT
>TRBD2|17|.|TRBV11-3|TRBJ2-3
CASSLGLAGSTADTQYF
TGTGCCAGCAGCTTAGGACTAGCGGGATCTACGGCAGATACGCAGTATTTT
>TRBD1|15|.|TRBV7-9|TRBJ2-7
CASSTPGTGGYEQYF
TGTGCCAGCAGCACCCCCGGGACAGGGGGCTACGAGCAGTACTTC
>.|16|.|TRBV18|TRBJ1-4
CASSPPLRRGTEKLFF
TGTGCCAGCTCACCGCCCCTCCGCCGGGGAACCGAAAAACTGTTTTTT
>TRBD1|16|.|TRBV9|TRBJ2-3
CASSVNRLVGGTVQYF
TGTGCCAGCAGCGTAAACCGGCTAGTAGGGGGCACCGTGCAGTATTTT
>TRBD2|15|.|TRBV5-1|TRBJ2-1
CASSTGLAGGPGEFF
TGCGCCAGCAGCACAGGACTAGCGGGAGGGCCTGGGGAGTTCTTC
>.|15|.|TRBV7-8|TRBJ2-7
CASSPRTDNIYEQYF
TGTGCCAGCAGCCCGCGGACAGACAACATCTACGAGCAGTACTTC
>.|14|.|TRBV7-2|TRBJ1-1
CASSLGGPNTEAFF
TGTGCCAGCAGCTTAGGTGGACCGAACACTGAAGCTTTCTTT
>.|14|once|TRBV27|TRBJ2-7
CASSPRRGKDEQYF
TGTGCCAGCAGTCCCCGCAGGGGTAAGGACGAGCAGTACTTC
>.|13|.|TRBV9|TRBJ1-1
CASSPGGDGEAFF
TGTGCCAGCAGCCCTGGGGGTGATGGTGAAGCTTTCTTT
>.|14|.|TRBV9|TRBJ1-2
CASSVGPGEGGYTF
TGTGCCAGCAGCGTAGGACCGGGGGAGGGTGGCTACACCTTC
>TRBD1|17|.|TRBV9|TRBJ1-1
CASSVVDRGYLNTEAFF
TGTGCCAGCAGCGTAGTGGACAGGGGGTACTTGAACACTGAAGCTTTCTTT
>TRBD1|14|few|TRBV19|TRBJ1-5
CASSTGTGNQPQHF
TGTGCCAGTAGTACCGGGACAGGGAACCAGCCCCAGCATTTT
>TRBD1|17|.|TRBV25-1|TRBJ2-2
CASSVQGQDENTGELFF
TGTGCCAGCAGTGTACAGGGGCAAGATGAGAACACCGGGGAGCTGTTTTTT
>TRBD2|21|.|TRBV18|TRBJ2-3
CASSRRLGQGTSGRRGDTQYF
TGTGCCAGCTCACGACGCTTGGGACAGGGGACTAGCGGGAGGAGAGGAGATACGCAGTATTTT
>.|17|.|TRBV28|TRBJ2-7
CASSFLPGGPLSYEQYF
TGTGCCAGCAGTTTCCTACCGGGGGGCCCCCTCTCCTACGAGCAGTACTTC
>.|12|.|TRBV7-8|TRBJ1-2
CASSPGGDDYTF
TGTGCCAGCAGCCCTGGAGGGGACGACTACACCTTC
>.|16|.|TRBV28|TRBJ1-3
CASSLYAGSSGNTIYF
TGTGCCAGCAGTTTATATGCAGGGAGCTCTGGAAACACCATATATTTT
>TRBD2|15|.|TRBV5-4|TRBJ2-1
CASSLGREGPDEQFF
TGTGCCAGCAGCTTGGGCCGGGAGGGCCCGGATGAGCAGTTCTTC
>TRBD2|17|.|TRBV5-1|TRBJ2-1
CASSLRNPGEGWNEQFF
TGCGCCAGCAGCTTGCGAAATCCCGGGGAGGGGTGGAATGAGCAGTTCTTC
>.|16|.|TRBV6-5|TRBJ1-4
CASSYSSPRVGEKLFF
TGTGCCAGCAGTTACTCGAGTCCCAGGGTTGGAGAAAAACTGTTTTTT
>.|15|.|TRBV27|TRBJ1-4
CASSLGRTWNEKLFF
TGTGCCAGCAGTTTGGGACGGACTTGGAATGAAAAACTGTTTTTT
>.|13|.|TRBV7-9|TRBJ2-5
CASSSSARETQYF
TGTGCCAGCAGCTCCTCCGCTCGGGAGACCCAGTACTTC
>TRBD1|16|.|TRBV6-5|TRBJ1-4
CASSYGGRGSYEKLFF
TGTGCCAGCAGTTACGGTGGCAGGGGGAGTTATGAAAAACTGTTTTTT
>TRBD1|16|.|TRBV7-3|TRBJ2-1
CASSSHRGPRYNEQFF
TGTGCCAGCAGCTCACACAGGGGCCCGCGATACAATGAGCAGTTCTTC
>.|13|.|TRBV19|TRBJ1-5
CASSIRGAQPQHF
TGTGCCAGTAGTATTAGGGGTGCTCAGCCCCAGCATTTT
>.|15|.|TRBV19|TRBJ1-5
CASSPGHCSNQPQHF
TGTGCCAGTAGTCCGGGACACTGTAGCAATCAGCCCCAGCATTTT
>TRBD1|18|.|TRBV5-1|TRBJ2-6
CASSLAGQGAGGANVLTF
TGCGCCAGCAGCTTGGCAGGACAGGGGGCTGGTGGGGCCAACGTCCTGACTTTC
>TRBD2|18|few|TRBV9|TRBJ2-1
CASSDRTSGTCSYNEQFF
TGTGCCAGCAGCGATCGGACTAGCGGGACTTGCTCCTACAATGAGCAGTTCTTC
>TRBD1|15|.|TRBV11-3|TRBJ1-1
CASSELQGINTEAFF
TGTGCCAGCAGCGAACTACAGGGGATCAACACTGAAGCTTTCTTT
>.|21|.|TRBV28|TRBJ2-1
CASSPPSHSTTGQSSYNEQFF
TGTGCCAGCAGTCCGCCCAGTCATTCTACAACTGGACAGAGCTCCTACAATGAGCAGTTCTTC
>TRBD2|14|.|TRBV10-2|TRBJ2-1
CASSGAGGPYEQFF
TGCGCCAGCAGTGGAGCGGGAGGGCCGTATGAGCAGTTCTTC
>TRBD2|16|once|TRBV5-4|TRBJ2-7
CASSPDASGYSYEQYF
TGTGCCAGCAGCCCGGACGCTAGCGGTTACTCCTACGAGCAGTACTTC
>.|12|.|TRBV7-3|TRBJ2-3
CASNSRKGTQYF
TGTGCCAGCAACTCCAGGAAGGGTACGCAGTATTTT
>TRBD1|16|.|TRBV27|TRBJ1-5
CASSPTGAYSNQPQHF
TGTGCCAGCAGTCCGACAGGGGCATATAGCAATCAGCCCCAGCATTTT
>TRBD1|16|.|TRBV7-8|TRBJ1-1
CASSLDRWRQNTEAFF
TGTGCCAGCAGCCTGGACAGGTGGCGGCAGAACACTGAAGCTTTCTTT
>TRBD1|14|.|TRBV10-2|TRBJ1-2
CASSEDDRVDGYTF
TGCGCCAGCAGTGAAGATGACAGGGTTGATGGCTACACCTTC
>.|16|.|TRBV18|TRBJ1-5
CASSPFEVNQDQPQHF
TGTGCCAGCTCACCGTTCGAAGTCAATCAGGATCAGCCCCAGCATTTT
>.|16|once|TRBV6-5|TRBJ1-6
CASSYRGGQLNSPLHF
TGTGCCAGCAGTTACCGCGGGGGACAACTTAATTCACCCCTCCACTTT
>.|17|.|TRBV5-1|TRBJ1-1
CASSLVSQGIWITEAFF
TGCGCCAGCAGCTTGGTCAGCCAGGGGATATGGATCACTGAAGCTTTCTTT
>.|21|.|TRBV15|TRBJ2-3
CATSRDTPLDRDQEGTDTQYF
TGTGCCACCAGCAGAGACACCCCTCTGGATAGGGACCAAGAGGGCACAGATACGCAGTATTTT
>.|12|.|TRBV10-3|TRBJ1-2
CAIRDPNYGYTF
TGTGCCATCAGGGATCCCAACTATGGCTACACCTTC